Below, 18 T cell receptor beta chains from the same sample are listed, as sequenced in a study of CD8 T cells in ankylosing spondylitis. TCRdb independently ran MiXCR on the 5' RACE reads; one entry per CDR3 protein. The repertoire has over 100,000 distinct CDR3 sequences, around 7% of them found once; the top ten carry 12%. The sample consisted of blood, either unsorted or a sorted T cell fraction (not recorded which). Source of these receptors: a male donor with ankylosing spondylitis or in good health (not recorded which).

This clonotype appeared many times. V gene TRBV6-1 combines with J gene TRBJ2-7, with 8 bases aligning to TRBD2. This CDR3 region has 14 residues. Germline CDR1 is MNHNS and CDR2 is SASEGT. V was pared by 5 bases and J by 3 bases, with 6 bases of the junction left unmatched. The DNA of the CDR3 is TGTGCCAGCAGTCTGGGACTAGAGAACTACGAGCAGTACTTC. Translation: CASSLGLENYEQYF.

There are many counts of this clonotype. CDR3 sequence reads: CASSLEMWFYGYTF. The DNA of the CDR3 is TGTGCCAGCAGTTTAGAGATGTGGTTCTATGGCTACACCTTC. The chain has TRBV12-3 or TRBV12-4 and TRBJ1-2; D is undetermined. V was clipped by 1 base and J by 4 bases, with 10 bases between them. The CDR3 consists of 14 residues.

About this clonotype itself: Just one base apart from a much larger clone, this may be a read error. DNA for the CDR3: TGCGCCAGCAGCTTGGGACGGTCAAATGAAAAACCGTTTTTT. Translated: CASSLGRSNEKPFF. V and J are TRBV5-1 and TRBJ1-4; no definite D call. Germline CDR1 SGHRS, CDR2 YFSETQ. The CDR3 contains 14 residues.

This clonotype was recorded at least ten times. The chain links TRBV5-1 to TRBJ2-2; no clear D. The V gene lost 0 bases and the J gene lost 0 bases, with 9 bases spanning the gap. Per the germline V gene, CDR1 is SGHRS and CDR2 is YFSETQ. The CDR3 is 16 amino acids. The CDR3 DNA sequence: TGCGCCAGCAGCTTGGAAACAGCTTCGAACACCGGGGAGCTGTTTTTT. It translates to CASSLETASNTGELFF.

This clonotype appeared many times. The chain combines TRBV5-1 with TRBJ2-3, with D perhaps TRBD1 (5 bases). V was pared by 0 bases and J by 5 bases, with 10 bases between. The CDR3 consists of 14 residues. The germline V gene encodes CDR1 SGHRS and CDR2 YFSETQ. As DNA, the CDR3 is TGCGCCAGCAGCTTGGGGCAGGGTGTAGATACGCAGTATTTT. As protein: CASSLGQGVDTQYF.

This clonotype was seen repeatedly, ten times or more. V and J are TRBV7-9 and TRBJ2-7, with D possibly matching TRBD1 (5 bases). In germline, CDR1 is SEHNR, CDR2 FQNEAQ (reference sequence). The V end was cut by 6 bases, the J end by 2 bases, with 14 bases between. CDR3 length equals 14 residues. The DNA of the CDR3 is TGTGCCAGCAGTCCCCGGACACTTCCCTACGAGCAGTACTTC. Residues: CASSPRTLPYEQYF.

The chain joins TRBV7-9 to TRBJ1-4; D might be TRBD1 (5 bases). Germline CDR1 reads SEHNR; CDR2 reads FQNEAQ (reference sequence). The length of the CDR3 is 15 residues. The ends were cut back, 5 bases at V and 3 bases at J, with 13 bases in the middle. Here the CDR3 DNA reads TGTGCCAGCAGCCCCCCAGGGAGCCCTAATGAAAAACTGTTTTTT. Its protein product is CASSPPGSPNEKLFF.

This clonotype occurred many times. J is TRBJ2-3 and V is TRBV6-5; 12 nucleotides align to TRBD2. The CDR3 is 18 amino acids. Germline lookup yields CDR1 MNHEY and CDR2 SVGAGI. V gave up 4 bases and J gave up 0 bases; unmatched junction bases: 8. In DNA, the CDR3 is TGTGCCAGCAGTTCCCACGGACTAGCGGGGCTTAGCACAGATACGCAGTATTTT. This translates into CASSSHGLAGLSTDTQYF.

The chain links TRBV4-1 to TRBJ2-7, with TRBD2 matching 12 bases. This CDR3 spans 17 amino acids. Germline loops: CDR1 MGHRA, CDR2 YSYEKL. V shed 0 bases, J shed 2 bases, and the junction held 5 bases outside the gene matches. CDR3: CASSQEYRTSGTYEQYF. In DNA, the CDR3 is TGCGCCAGCAGCCAAGAATACCGGACTAGCGGGACCTACGAGCAGTACTTC.

This clonotype was observed many times. The chain has TRBV12-3 or TRBV12-4 and TRBJ1-4, with 8 bases aligning to TRBD1. CDR3 length: 13 residues. V shed 4 bases, J shed 5 bases, and the junction held 0 bases outside the gene matches. Written as DNA, the CDR3 is TGTGCCAGCAGTTGGGACAGGAATGAAAAACTGTTTTTT. Protein sequence: CASSWDRNEKLFF.

There are a few counts of this clonotype. V usage is TRBV5-1 and J usage is TRBJ2-5, with 8 bases matching TRBD2. CDR3 length equals 14 residues. The germline CDR1 and CDR2 sequences are SGHRS and YFSETQ. J lost 5 bases, V lost 0 bases, and 3 bases had no gene match. The CDR3 loop reads CASSLAGGVETQYF. In DNA form, the CDR3 reads TGCGCCAGCAGCTTGGCGGGAGGGGTTGAGACCCAGTACTTC.

This clonotype was recorded many times. The chain combines TRBV9 with TRBJ2-2; tentatively, D is TRBD1 (6 bases). The CDR3 has 16 amino acids. CDR1 SGDLS and CDR2 YYNGEE come from the germline V gene. Trimming took off 0 bases at V and 4 bases at J, with 13 bases between the two ends. The DNA of the CDR3 is TGTGCCAGCAGCGTAGGTCAGGGGCAGTCCACCGGGGAGCTGTTTTTT. This translates into CASSVGQGQSTGELFF.

At least ten counts were recorded for this clonotype. This chain uses TRBV10-3 with TRBJ2-1, with TRBD1 as a possible D gene (6 bases). The CDR3 consists of 11 residues. In germline, CDR1 is ENHRY, CDR2 SYGVKD. The V end lost 7 bases, the J end lost 5 bases, and 6 bases lay between the germline ends. CDR3 nucleotides: TGTGCCATCAAGGGGGACAATGAGCAGTTCTTC. Protein product: CAIKGDNEQFF.

This clonotype has ten or more counts. The chain carries TRBV18 and TRBJ2-7; D is possibly TRBD1 or TRBD2 (5 bases each). The CDR3 covers 15 residues. V lost 3 bases and J lost 1, with 13 bases in between. The germline V gene has CDR1 KGHSH and CDR2 LQKENI. The CDR3 here is CASSPGASQSYEQYF. The CDR3, as DNA: TGTGCCAGCTCACCCGGGGCTAGTCAGTCCTACGAGCAGTACTTC.

This clonotype has a count of ten or more. The chain couples TRBV5-1 to TRBJ1-2; 9 bases agree with TRBD1. Germline CDR1 and CDR2: SGHRS and YFSETQ. With 6 bases clipped from V and 5 bases from J, the junction kept 17 bases outside the gene matches. The CDR3 runs 17 residues. The CDR3 nucleotides are TGCGCCAGCACCCAGACCGTGCCGGGACAGGGTTGGTATGGCTACACCTTC. Translated, it gives CASTQTVPGQGWYGYTF. Using reference TRBV5-1 and TRBJ1-2 for the parts outside the CDR3, the full variable domain is KAGVTQTPRYLIKTRGQQVTLSCSPISGHRSVSWYQQTPGQGLQFLFEYFSETQRNKGNFPGRFSGRQFSNSRSEMNVSTLELGDSALYLCASTQTVPGQGWYGYTFGSGTRLTVV.

This clonotype has a handful of counts. V and J are TRBV18 and TRBJ2-5; D call uncertain. Germline V gene sequence: CDR1 KGHSH, CDR2 LQKENI. Trimming shortened V by 5 bases and J by 5 bases, and 9 bases separated the two germline ends. The CDR3 extends over 12 amino acids. CDR3 region: CASSTTWETQYF. Here the CDR3 DNA reads TGTGCCAGCTCAACCACGTGGGAGACCCAGTACTTC.

The genes are TRBV19 and TRBJ1-1; D gene ambiguous. The CDR3 runs to 13 residues. Germline-derived CDR1 and CDR2 are LNHDA and SQIVND (reference sequence). The V end was cut by 3 bases, the J end by 2 bases, with 7 bases between. CDR3 region: CASSMARNTEAFF. DNA for the CDR3: TGTGCCAGTAGTATGGCCCGAAACACTGAAGCTTTCTTT.

This clonotype was seen many times. The chain uses TRBV5-4 and TRBJ2-1, with D maybe TRBD2 (6 bases). This CDR3 has 15 amino acids. Germline V gives CDR1 SGHNT, CDR2 YYREEE (reference sequence). Trimming left V 4 bases short and J 3 bases short, with 14 bases between. The CDR3 is CASSTSSGSYNEQFF. The CDR3 DNA reads TGTGCCAGCAGCACAAGTAGCGGCAGCTACAATGAGCAGTTCTTC.